The source of this TCR beta chain is a study of blood T cell repertoires in COVID-19. Study-wide context: Samples taken during acute and convalescent COVID-19 were collected in the United States, Italy and Spain. PBMCs, B-cell-depleted T cells, or T cells provided the cDNA or gDNA that made up the material.

As originally analysed: Nucleated cell number was recorded as an estimate derived from reference gene primer amplification. TCRdb keeps only in-frame clones here, not all; method: immunoSEQ multiplex PCR. V, J and clone size reflect that table, while D and trimming were determined from the DNA. This table has roughly 100,000 clones, 87% appearing once. What was sequenced was peripheral blood. The source is a man aged 50 or older in a cohort sampled during active COVID-19.

The CDR3 sequence: CASNLDRTSNQPQHF. CDR3 nucleotide sequence: TGTGCCAGTAATCTAGACAGAACTAGCAATCAGCCCCAGCATTTT. The chain is built from TRBV19 and TRBJ1-5; D possibly corresponds to TRBD1 (5 bases). The germline V gene has CDR1 LNHDA and CDR2 SQIVND (reference sequence). This CDR3 is 15 amino acids long. Trimming shortened V by 7 bases and J by 0 bases, and 13 bases separated the two germline ends.